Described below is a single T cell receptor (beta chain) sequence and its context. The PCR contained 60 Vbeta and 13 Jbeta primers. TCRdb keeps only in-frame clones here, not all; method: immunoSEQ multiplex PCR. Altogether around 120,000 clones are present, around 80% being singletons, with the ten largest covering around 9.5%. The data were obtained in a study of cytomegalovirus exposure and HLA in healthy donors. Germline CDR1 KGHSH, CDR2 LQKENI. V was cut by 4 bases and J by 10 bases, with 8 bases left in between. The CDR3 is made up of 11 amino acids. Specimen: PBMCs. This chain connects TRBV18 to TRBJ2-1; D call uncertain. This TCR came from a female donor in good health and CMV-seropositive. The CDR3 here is CASSLDLEQFF. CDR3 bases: TGTGCCAGCTCACTCGACTTAGAGCAGTTCTTC.